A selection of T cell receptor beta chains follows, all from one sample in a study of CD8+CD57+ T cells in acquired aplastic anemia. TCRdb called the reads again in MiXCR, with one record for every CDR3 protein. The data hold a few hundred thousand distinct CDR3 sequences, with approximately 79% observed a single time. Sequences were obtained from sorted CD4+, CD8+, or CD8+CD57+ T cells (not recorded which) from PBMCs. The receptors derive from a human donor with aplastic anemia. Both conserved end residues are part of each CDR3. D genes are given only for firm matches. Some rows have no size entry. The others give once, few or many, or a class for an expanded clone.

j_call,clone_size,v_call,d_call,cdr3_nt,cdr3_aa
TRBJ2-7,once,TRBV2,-,TGTGCCAGCAGTGCCTCCGACACCTACCAGCAGTACTTT,CASSASDTYQQYF
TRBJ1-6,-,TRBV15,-,TGTGCCACCAGCCCGTTCAGGGCGAACTCCTATAATTCACCCCTCCACTTT,CATSPFRANSYNSPLHF
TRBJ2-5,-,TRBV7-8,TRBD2,TGTGCCACCAGCTTAGCGGGTCATCCAGAGACGCAGTACTTC,CATSLAGHPETQYF
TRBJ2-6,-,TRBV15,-,TGTGCCACCAGCTTAGCGAGTAGCTACGGGGCCAACGCGCAGACTTTC,CATSLASSYGANAQTF
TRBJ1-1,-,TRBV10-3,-,TGTGCCATCAGTGACAGACAGGCCACTGAAGCTTTCTTT,CAISDRQATEAFF
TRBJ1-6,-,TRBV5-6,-,TGTGCCAGCAGCTTGGGGAGGGACGGGCTCGTATATGGCCTCCCCTTT,CASSLGRDGLVYGLPF
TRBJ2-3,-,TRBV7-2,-,TGTGCCAGCAGCTTAGCGGGAGGTGCGCAGTACGTGGGGTTT,CASSLAGGAQYVGF
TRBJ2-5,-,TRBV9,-,-,CASTSAGFAPGSF
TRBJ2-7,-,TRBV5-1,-,TGCGCCAGCAGCCAGCAGGGGGGCCGGTACGAGCAGTACTTC,CASSQQGGRYEQYF
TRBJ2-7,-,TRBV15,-,TGTGCCACCTTCGTTGGCAGCGGGCAAGACGCCCAGTACTTC,CATFVGSGQDAQYF
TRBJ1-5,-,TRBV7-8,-,TGTGCCAGCAGCTTACCGGGCGGTCCCGATACGCAGTATAGCAATCAGCCCCAGCATTTT,CASSLPGGPDTQYSNQPQHF
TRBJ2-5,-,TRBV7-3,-,TGTGCCAGCAGCGGGGGCTCGGGGCAAGACAACCAGCAGTTC,CASSGGSGQDNQQF
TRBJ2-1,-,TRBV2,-,TGTGCCAGCAGTGACTTCGGCGATTACGACACTAATGAGCAGTTCTTC,CASSDFGDYDTNEQFF
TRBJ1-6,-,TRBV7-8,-,TGTGCCAGCAGCTTCGAGGGCGGCCCCGATACTCAGTACCTCCACTTT,CASSFEGGPDTQYLHF
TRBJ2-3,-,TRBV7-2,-,TGTGCCAGCAGCTTGACTGCTAGCTCCCCAGATACGCAGTATTTT,CASSLTASSPDTQYF
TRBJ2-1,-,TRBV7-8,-,TGTGCCAGCAGTATAGGGGGAGGTCCCGATACGCAGTTCTTC,CASSIGGGPDTQFF
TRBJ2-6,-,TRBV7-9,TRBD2,TGTGCCAGCAGCCTAGCGGGCTGTGGGGGGGAGCAGTACCTGACTTTC,CASSLAGCGGEQYLTF
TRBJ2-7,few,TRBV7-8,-,TGTGCCAGCAGCCTGACGGGTTCTTCCTACACGCAGTACTTC,CASSLTGSSYTQYF
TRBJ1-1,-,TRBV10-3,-,TGTGCCATCGGTCAGGGGTCGAGAACTGAAGCTTTCTTT,CAIGQGSRTEAFF
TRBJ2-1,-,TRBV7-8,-,TGTGCCAGCAGCTTTCATCTAGACGGAAGTCTCCCTTTC,CASSFHLDGSLPF
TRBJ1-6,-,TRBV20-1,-,TGCAGTGCTTCATTATTAGGTCTACCCCTCCACTTT,CSASLLGLPLHF
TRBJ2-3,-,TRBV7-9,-,TGTGCCAGCAGCCAAGAGGATAGGTCCCGCAGTACGTCGTATTTT,CASSQEDRSRSTSYF
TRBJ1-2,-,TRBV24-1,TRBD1,TGTGCCACCAGTGAAGGACAGGATAACTACGGCTACACCTTC,CATSEGQDNYGYTF
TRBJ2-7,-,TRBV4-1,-,TGCGCCAGCAGCGGCGATGGCTTAGGCTACGAGCAGTACTTC,CASSGDGLGYEQYF
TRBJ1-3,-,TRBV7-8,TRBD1,TGTGCCAGCAGCGTCGTAACAGGGGACTCTGGAAACACCATATATTTT,CASSVVTGDSGNTIYF
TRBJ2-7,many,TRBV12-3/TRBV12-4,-,TGTGCCAGCAGCTTGGACAGCTACGAGCAGTACTTC,CASSLDSYEQYF
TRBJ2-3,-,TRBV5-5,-,TGTGCCAGCAGCTTACAGGGAGTTCCCGATACGCAGTATTTT,CASSLQGVPDTQYF
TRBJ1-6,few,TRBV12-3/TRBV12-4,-,TGTGCCAGCAGCCCTACGTGGCAGCCTTCACCCCTCCACTTT,CASSPTWQPSPLHF
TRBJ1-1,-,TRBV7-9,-,TGTGCCAGCAGCGTGAGTCCAGGAGAGACTGAAGCTTTCTTT,CASSVSPGETEAFF
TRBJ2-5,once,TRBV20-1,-,TGCAGTGCTAGAGGGGTCTCGGGCGTTGGGCAAGAGACCCAGTACTTC,CSARGVSGVGQETQYF
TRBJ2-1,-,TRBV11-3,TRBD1,TGTGCCAGCAGCTTAGATCTGACAGGGCTTGAGCAGTTCTTC,CASSLDLTGLEQFF
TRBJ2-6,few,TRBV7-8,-,TGTGCCAGCAGCTTAGCGGGAGGTCCCGATACGAAGGACCTGACTTTC,CASSLAGGPDTKDLTF
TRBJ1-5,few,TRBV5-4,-,TGTGCCAGCAGCTTAGCGGGAGGCAATCAGCCCCAGCATTTT,CASSLAGGNQPQHF
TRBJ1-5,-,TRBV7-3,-,TGTGCCAGCAGCCTTAAACAGAAATATCAGCCCCAGCATTTT,CASSLKQKYQPQHF
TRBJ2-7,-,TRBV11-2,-,TGTGCCAGCAGCTCCCCCCCCTATGGCGACTCCTACGAGCAGTACTTC,CASSSPPYGDSYEQYF
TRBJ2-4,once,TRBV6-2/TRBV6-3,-,TGTGCCAGCAGTTATGTAAGGGACACTGGGGGAAACATTCAGTACTTC,CASSYVRDTGGNIQYF
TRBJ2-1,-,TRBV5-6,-,TGTGCCAGCGTACCTGTGGGGGGAAACGGTCAGGATGAGCAGTTCTTC,CASVPVGGNGQDEQFF
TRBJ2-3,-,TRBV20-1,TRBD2,TGCAGTGCTAGAGATCATCTAGCGGGAGCAACAGATACGCAGTATTTT,CSARDHLAGATDTQYF
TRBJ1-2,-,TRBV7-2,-,TGTGCCAGCAGCTGGGGTGGAGGCGCAAACGACCGTTACACCTTC,CASSWGGGANDRYTF
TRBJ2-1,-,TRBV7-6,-,TGTGCCAGCAGTTACGGCACGAGCGAGCCTTGCTTCGGGCAGTTCTTC,CASSYGTSEPCFGQFF
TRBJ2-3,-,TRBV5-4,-,TGTGCCAGCAGCTTAAGTACGAGGAGCGGAGATACGCAGTATTTT,CASSLSTRSGDTQYF
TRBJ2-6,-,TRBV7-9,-,TGTGCCAGCAGCTTAGCTCTGAGCTACAGGGCCAACGTCCTGACTTTC,CASSLALSYRANVLTF
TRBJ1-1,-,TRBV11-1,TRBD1,TGTGCCAGCAGCTTGTCACCGCGACAGGGTGAAGCTTTCTTT,CASSLSPRQGEAFF
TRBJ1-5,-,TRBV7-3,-,TGCGCCAGCAGCGACACAGGAATTCAGTCAGAGCATTTT,CASSDTGIQSEHF
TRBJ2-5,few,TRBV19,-,TGTGCCAGTAGTATAGGAGGAGCGGAGACCCAGTACTTC,CASSIGGAETQYF
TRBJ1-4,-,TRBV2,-,TGTGCCAGCGGCGACGGCGGGACAACTAATCAAAAACTGTTTTTT,CASGDGGTTNQKLFF
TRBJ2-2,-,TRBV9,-,-,CASSVGSYTQYFELFF
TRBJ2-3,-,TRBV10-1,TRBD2,TGTGCCAGCAGTGCGCTAGCGGGGGGTGAGCAGATGCAGTATTTT,CASSALAGGEQMQYF
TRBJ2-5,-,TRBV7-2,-,TGCGCCAGCAGCTTTCGTCTTCAAGGGACCCAGTACTTC,CASSFRLQGTQYF
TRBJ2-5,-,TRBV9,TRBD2,TGTGCCAGCAGTGGTGAAGCGGGGAACACCGGGGAGCAGACCCAGTACTTC,CASSGEAGNTGEQTQYF
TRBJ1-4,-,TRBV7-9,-,TGTGCCAGCAGCTTAGCGGCGGAAAAACTGTTTTTT,CASSLAAEKLFF
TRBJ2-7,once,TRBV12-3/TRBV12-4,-,TGTGCCAGCAGTCCCGGCAGGGGCGAGCAGTACTTC,CASSPGRGEQYF
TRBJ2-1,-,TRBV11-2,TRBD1,TGTGCCAGCAGCAAGGGACAGGGGGCCAATGAGCAGTTCTTC,CASSKGQGANEQFF
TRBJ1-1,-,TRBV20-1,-,TGCAGTGCCCTAGGGGGGCCCAACTCCCCTGAAGCTTTCTTT,CSALGGPNSPEAFF
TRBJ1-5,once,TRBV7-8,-,TGTGCCAGCAGCTTAGGGACACCAGGCAATCAGCCCCAGCATTTT,CASSLGTPGNQPQHF
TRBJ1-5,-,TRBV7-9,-,TGTGCCAGCAGCGATGTATATGGGGATCAGCCCCTTCATTTT,CASSDVYGDQPLHF
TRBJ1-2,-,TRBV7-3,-,TGTGCCAGCAGCCTAGGGAGGGTCGGGCCCGGGGACGGCTACACCTTC,CASSLGRVGPGDGYTF